The 28 T cell receptor beta chains presented below share a single source sample, sequenced in a study of shared clonotypes between healthy human individuals. Method: immunoSEQ multiplex PCR; TCRdb's copy keeps in-frame clones and lacks some. The data show under 2.5 million clones, 85% to 95% seen once. Material for sequencing was naive CD4+ T cells from PBMCs. The subset was: CD45RA+ positively selected. These receptor sequences come from a man younger than 35 in good health. Some clones in this sample may be carry-over from other donors' samples.

The CDR3 loop is CAWRDRGFPYGYTF. The CDR3 bases are TGTGCCTGGAGGGACAGGGGTTTCCCATATGGCTACACCTTC. This chain connects TRBV30 to TRBJ1-2; TRBD1 aligns across 9 bases. Looked up from germline, CDR1 is GTSNPN and CDR2 is SVGIG (reference sequence). The CDR3 has 14 amino acids. The V gene end was trimmed by 3 bases and the J gene end by 5 bases; junction bases not matched to a gene: 7.

V usage is TRBV19 and J usage is TRBJ2-1, with a tentative D call TRBD2 (5 bases). From germline, CDR1 is LNHDA and CDR2 SQIVND (reference sequence). Between the trimmed V and J ends, which lost 0 bases and 7 bases, there was a span of 19 bases. This CDR3 region has 17 residues. CDR3 sequence reads: CASSIERGRTGGNEQFF. The CDR3 nucleotides read TGTGCCAGTAGTATAGAGCGAGGGCGTACTGGAGGTAATGAGCAGTTCTTC.

This clone showed up just once. This chain uses TRBV2 with TRBJ2-7; D gene ambiguous. Trimming removed 4 bases at V and 7 bases at J, with 11 bases between. CDR1 and CDR2 from the germline V gene are SNHLY and FYNNEI. The CDR3 runs 12 residues. The CDR3 DNA sequence: TGTGCCAGCAGTGTGGTCGTGGGGGAGCAGTACTTC. Protein: CASSVVVGEQYF.

This clone was counted once. Other DNA sequences of this sample code for an identical CDR3. The chain joins TRBV12-5 to TRBJ2-3; the D is unclear. Trimming pared 3 bases from V and 1 base from J, leaving 5 bases between. There are 13 residues in the CDR3. Germline V gene sequence: CDR1 LGHNT, CDR2 FRNRAP. CDR3 sequence (DNA): TGTGCTAGTGGTTTAGTCGGCACAGATACGCAGTATTTT. Residues: CASGLVGTDTQYF.

The rearrangement links TRBV25-1 to TRBJ1-1; no clear D gene. The V gene lost 3 bases and the J gene lost 1 base, with 15 bases spanning the gap. Germline-derived CDR1 and CDR2 are MGHDK and SYGVNS. This CDR3 has 16 residues. DNA of the CDR3: TGTGCCAGCAGTGAGTCCCAGAGGTTGGGGAACACTGAAGCTTTCTTT. Translated: CASSESQRLGNTEAFF. Drawing the rest from reference TRBV25-1 and TRBJ1-1, the complete variable domain is EADIYQTPRYLVIGTGKKITLECSQTMGHDKMYWYQQDPGMELHLIHYSYGVNSTEKGDLSSESTVSRIRTEHFPLTLESARPSHTSQYLCASSESQRLGNTEAFFGQGTRLTVV.

The chain joins TRBV9 to TRBJ2-1, with 14 bases lining up with TRBD2. With 1 base clipped from V and 7 bases from J, the junction kept 7 bases outside the gene matches. In germline, CDR1 is SGDLS, CDR2 YYNGEE. The CDR3 is 17 amino acids. This CDR3 is CASSVRLGLAGDNEQFF. The CDR3 DNA follows: TGTGCCAGCAGCGTACGTTTGGGACTAGCGGGAGATAATGAGCAGTTCTTC.

The rearrangement links TRBV28 to TRBJ2-3, with D tentatively TRBD2 (7 bases). Germline assignment: CDR1 MDHEN and CDR2 SYDVKM. This CDR3 is 15 amino acids long. The V end was cut by 2 bases, the J end by 4 bases, with 13 bases between. The CDR3 loop reads CASSLGGGSPDTQYF. The CDR3 DNA reads as TGTGCCAGCAGTTTAGGCGGGGGCTCTCCAGATACGCAGTATTTT.

Only one count was recorded for this clone. This chain joins TRBV9 and TRBJ1-6; no definite D call. V lost 8 bases, J lost 10 bases, and 4 bases lay in between. Germline V gene data show CDR1 as SGDLS and CDR2 as YYNGEE. The length of the CDR3 is 9 residues. The CDR3 reads CARVSPLHF. Here the CDR3 DNA reads TGTGCCAGGGTATCACCCCTCCACTTT.

The gene calls are TRBV7-9 and TRBJ2-1, with 10 nucleotides matching TRBD2. The CDR3 has 16 residues. With V trimmed by 4 bases and J by 5 bases, 8 bases remained unmatched. Germline values: CDR1 SEHNR, CDR2 FQNEAQ (reference sequence). CDR3 region: CASSSAGLAENNEQFF. The CDR3 DNA reads as TGTGCCAGCAGCTCCGCAGGACTAGCGGAAAACAATGAGCAGTTCTTC. The full variable domain, completed using reference TRBV7-9 and TRBJ2-1, is DTGVSQNPRHKITKRGQNVTFRCDPISEHNRLYWYRQTLGQGPEFLTYFQNEAQLEKSRLLSDRFSAERPKGSFSTLEIQRTEQGDSAMYLCASSSAGLAENNEQFFGPGTRLTVL.

The rearrangement joins TRBV27 to TRBJ2-2; 7 bases are a match to TRBD1. J lost 5 bases, V lost 8 bases, and 8 bases had no gene match. CDR3 length: 14 residues. The germline V gene has CDR1 MNHEY and CDR2 SMNVEV (reference sequence). The CDR3 loop reads CASGTVPGTGELFF. The CDR3 nucleotides are TGTGCCAGCGGGACAGTGCCGGGGACCGGGGAGCTGTTTTTT.

J is TRBJ1-1 and V is TRBV5-6, with D tentatively TRBD1 (6 bases). Germline V gives CDR1 SGHDT, CDR2 YYEEEE. This CDR3 has 13 amino acids. Trimming removed 4 bases at V and 5 bases at J, with 12 bases between. The CDR3 is CASSPRTGTEAFF. The CDR3 DNA reads as TGTGCCAGCAGCCCGAGAACAGGGACTGAAGCTTTCTTT.

With regard to this clone: This sample includes further DNA sequences coding for the same CDR3. V is TRBV25-1 and J is TRBJ2-3; TRBD2 aligns across 8 bases. V trimming: 6 bases; J trimming: 1 base; junction bases outside the gene matches: 6. Germline assignment: CDR1 MGHDK and CDR2 SYGVNS. The length of the CDR3 is 15 residues. The CDR3 DNA follows: TGTGCCAGCAGCCCGGGGGGGAGGGGCACAGATACGCAGTATTTT. This encodes CASSPGGRGTDTQYF.

The J gene is TRBJ1-4, the V gene TRBV10-3, with D maybe TRBD1 (6 bases). V was clipped by 2 bases and J by 3 bases, with 13 bases between them. CDR3 length: 16 residues. The germline V gene encodes CDR1 ENHRY and CDR2 SYGVKD. The CDR3 spells CAISERQGMSNEKLFF. The CDR3 coding sequence is TGTGCCATCAGTGAGAGGCAGGGGATGTCTAATGAAAAACTGTTTTTT.

V and J are TRBV5-1 and TRBJ2-6; 7 bases map to TRBD1. This CDR3 is 18 amino acids long. V lost 0 bases and J lost 2; bases outside the gene matches: 8. The germline V gene encodes CDR1 SGHRS and CDR2 YFSETQ. This CDR3 is CASSLADRVPPGANVLTF. Written as DNA, the CDR3 is TGCGCCAGCAGCTTGGCCGACAGGGTCCCCCCTGGGGCCAACGTCCTGACTTTC.

The CDR3, as DNA: TGTGCCAGCTCACCTCCGACCGGGAGAGAGGGGGAGCTGTTTTTT. Encoded protein: CASSPPTGREGELFF. This chain joins TRBV18 and TRBJ2-2, with D possibly matching TRBD2 (6 bases). V was trimmed by 3 bases and J by 8 bases, leaving 16 bases between them. CDR3 length: 15 amino acids. Looked up from germline, CDR1 is KGHSH and CDR2 is LQKENI.

The chain joins TRBV15 to TRBJ1-1; 8 bases are a match to TRBD1. V lost 7 bases and J lost 2; bases outside the gene matches: 9. CDR3 length: 15 amino acids. In germline, CDR1 is LNHNV, CDR2 YYDKDF (reference sequence). This CDR3 reads CATMTPRGPNTEAFF. The CDR3 region has the DNA TGTGCCACCATGACCCCCAGGGGGCCCAACACTGAAGCTTTCTTT.

This clone was observed a single time. The chain couples TRBV5-1 to TRBJ2-5; D gene uncertain. The CDR3 loop spans 14 amino acids. CDR1 and CDR2 from the germline V gene are SGHRS and YFSETQ. V was clipped by 0 bases and J by 7 bases, with 13 bases between them. The CDR3 region is CASSLESSSGTQYF. The CDR3 nucleotides are TGCGCCAGCAGCTTGGAGAGCAGCTCAGGGACCCAGTACTTC.

V and J are TRBV19 and TRBJ2-2, with D possibly called TRBD1 or TRBD2 (5 bases each). CDR3 size: 15 residues. The V end lost 3 bases, the J end lost 6 bases, and 14 bases lay between the germline ends. CDR1 and CDR2 (germline): LNHDA, SQIVND (reference sequence). The CDR3 loop is CASSIVGDGAGELFF. The CDR3 DNA reads as TGTGCCAGTAGTATTGTGGGGGATGGGGCCGGGGAGCTGTTTTTT.

The J gene is TRBJ2-2, the V gene TRBV27, with D hard to call. CDR3 length equals 14 residues. Germline CDR1 and CDR2: MNHEY and SMNVEV (reference sequence). V lost 6 bases and J 5 bases, leaving 13 bases between the germline ends. This CDR3 reads CASSLFGQTGELFF. In DNA, the CDR3 is TGTGCCAGCAGCCTGTTTGGCCAGACCGGGGAGCTGTTTTTT.

Here the CDR3 DNA reads TGCGCCAGCAGCCTCCTAACGGAGTCCACTGAAGCTTTCTTT. Its protein product is CASSLLTESTEAFF. The rearrangement joins TRBV5-1 to TRBJ1-1; D is ambiguous. The CDR3 spans 14 residues. The germline V and J ends were trimmed by 4 bases and 4 bases, with 14 bases remaining between them. CDR1 and CDR2 (germline): SGHRS, YFSETQ.

This chain uses TRBV28 with TRBJ2-1; 8 bases are a match to TRBD1. Germline V gene lookup returns CDR1 MDHEN and CDR2 SYDVKM. The CDR3 has 15 residues. V dropped 6 bases and J dropped 11; count of bases not matched to a gene: 15. CDR3 sequence reads: CASSPQGAGWGQQFF. DNA for the CDR3: TGTGCCAGCAGCCCCCAGGGGGCTGGATGGGGGCAGCAGTTCTTC.

This clone was detected once. The chain combines TRBV5-6 with TRBJ1-2; TRBD1 matches 9 bases. From germline, CDR1 is SGHDT and CDR2 YYEEEE. The CDR3 sequence is 17 residues long. The V segment lost 2 bases and the J segment 5 bases; nucleotides outside the gene matches: 13. CDR3 in amino acids: CASSLRTGQGGIYGYTF. Written as DNA, the CDR3 is TGTGCCAGCAGCTTAAGAACGGGACAGGGTGGGATATATGGCTACACCTTC.

This clone appeared once. The chain recombines TRBV4-3 with TRBJ2-3; TRBD1 matches at 7 bases. This CDR3 has 15 residues. V was clipped by 4 bases and J by 0 bases; unmatched bases: 4. Germline CDR1 and CDR2: LGHNA and YSLEER. The CDR3 nucleotides read TGCGCCAGCAGCCGAACAGGGGCCAGCACAGATACGCAGTATTTT. Translated, it gives CASSRTGASTDTQYF.

The chain employs TRBV4-2 and TRBJ1-5; TRBD1 matches 7 bases. Germline CDR1 reads LGHNA; CDR2 reads YNFKEQ. V lost 1 base to trimming and J lost 3 bases; unmatched junction nucleotides: 3. The CDR3 covers 15 residues. CDR3 in amino acids: CASSQGDRANQPQHF. The DNA of the CDR3 is TGTGCCAGCAGCCAAGGGGACAGAGCCAATCAGCCCCAGCATTTT.

The chain couples TRBV28 to TRBJ2-1, with TRBD2 matching 7 bases. CDR1 and CDR2 from the germline V gene are MDHEN and SYDVKM. The CDR3 has 15 residues. Trimming cost V 2 bases and J 6 bases; bases outside gene matches: 7. Here the CDR3 reads CASSLGGEAFNEQFF. The CDR3 nucleotides are TGTGCCAGCAGTTTAGGGGGGGAGGCCTTCAATGAGCAGTTCTTC.

The genes are TRBV7-2 and TRBJ1-2; D not certain. This CDR3 region has 13 residues. CDR1 and CDR2 from the germline V gene are SGHTA and FQGNSA. V dropped 1 base and J dropped 8 bases, with 11 bases sitting between them. The CDR3 is CASSLDPIRGYTF. The CDR3 bases are TGTGCCAGCAGCTTAGATCCCATTCGGGGCTACACCTTC.

The rearrangement uses TRBV11-2 and TRBJ2-1; 7 nucleotides match TRBD2. The CDR3 covers 16 residues. CDR1 is SGHAT and CDR2 is FQNNGV in the germline V gene. V gave up 0 bases and J gave up 4 bases; unmatched junction bases: 6. The chain's CDR3 is CASSLDGGSVYNEQFF. Written as DNA, the CDR3 is TGTGCCAGCAGCTTAGATGGCGGGAGTGTATACAATGAGCAGTTCTTC.

This clone was found a few times. The chain couples TRBV2 to TRBJ1-3; unclear D gene. This CDR3 spans 14 amino acids. V shed 3 bases and J shed 0 bases, with 6 bases lying between them. Per germline, CDR1 SNHLY and CDR2 FYNNEI. CDR3 region: CASSENHSGNTIYF. In nucleotides, the CDR3 is TGTGCCAGCAGTGAGAACCACTCTGGAAACACCATATATTTT.